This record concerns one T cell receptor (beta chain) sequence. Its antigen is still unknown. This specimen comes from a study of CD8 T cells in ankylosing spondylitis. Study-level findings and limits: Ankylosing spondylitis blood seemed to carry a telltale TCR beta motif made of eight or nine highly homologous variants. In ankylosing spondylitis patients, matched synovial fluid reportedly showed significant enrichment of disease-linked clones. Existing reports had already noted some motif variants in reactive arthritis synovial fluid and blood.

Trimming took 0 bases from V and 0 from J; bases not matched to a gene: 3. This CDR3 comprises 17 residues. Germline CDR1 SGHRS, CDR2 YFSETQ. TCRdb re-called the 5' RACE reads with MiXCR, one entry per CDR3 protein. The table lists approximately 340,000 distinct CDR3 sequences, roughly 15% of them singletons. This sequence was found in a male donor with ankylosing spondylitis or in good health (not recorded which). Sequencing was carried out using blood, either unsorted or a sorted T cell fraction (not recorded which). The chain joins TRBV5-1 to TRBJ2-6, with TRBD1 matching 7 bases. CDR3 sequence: CASSLEGGNSGANVLTF. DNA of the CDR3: TGCGCCAGCAGCTTGGAAGGGGGCAACTCTGGGGCCAACGTCCTGACTTTC.